One and the same sample provided the 25 T cell receptor beta chains below, sequenced in a study of shared clonotypes between healthy human individuals. TCRdb's copy holds only in-frame clones and misses some; the assay was immunoSEQ multiplex PCR. The sample shows 2.5 million or so clones, 85% to 95% of them seen only once. The sample consisted of naive CD4+ T cells sorted from blood. Specified subset: CD45RA+ positively selected. The receptors were sampled from a man aged 18 to 35 in good health.

A note on this clone: In the same sample, other DNA sequences code for this CDR3. V usage is TRBV2 and J usage is TRBJ2-5; possibly TRBD1 for D (6 bases). Germline CDR1 and CDR2: SNHLY and FYNNEI. This CDR3 is 13 amino acids long. Trimming took 4 bases from V and 4 from J, leaving 10 bases between them. CDR3 protein: CASSGGQGETQYF. CDR3 in DNA: TGTGCCAGCAGTGGGGGGCAGGGAGAGACCCAGTACTTC.

The rearrangement joins TRBV30 to TRBJ1-2, with unresolved D. V lost 4 bases to trimming and J lost 5 bases, with 11 bases between them. CDR3 size: 12 residues. In germline, CDR1 is GTSNPN, CDR2 SVGIG (reference sequence). CDR3 coding DNA: TGTGCCTGGAAGGAGAGCGGGTATGGCTACACCTTC. It encodes CAWKESGYGYTF.

Worth noting for this clone: Other DNA sequences within the sample encode an identical CDR3. The chain joins TRBV9 to TRBJ2-3; D unresolved. V gave up 0 bases and J gave up 2 bases, with 7 bases separating them. CDR3 length: 14 residues. Germline CDR1 SGDLS, CDR2 YYNGEE. The CDR3 protein is CASSVGRNTDTQYF. The CDR3 coding sequence is TGTGCCAGCAGCGTAGGGCGGAACACAGATACGCAGTATTTT.

V gene TRBV7-3 combines with J gene TRBJ1-1; perhaps TRBD1 as D (5 bases). V was shortened by 3 bases and J by 1 base, with 9 bases between the two germline ends. The CDR3 extends over 14 amino acids. Germline CDR1 reads SGHTA; CDR2 reads FQGTGA. Here the CDR3 reads CASSLYDRNTEAFF. The CDR3 region has the DNA TGTGCCAGCAGCTTGTACGACAGGAACACTGAAGCTTTCTTT.

The rearrangement links TRBV2 to TRBJ1-6; possibly TRBD1 for D (6 bases). The germline V and J ends were trimmed by 6 bases and 9 bases, with 12 bases remaining between them. Per germline, CDR1 SNHLY and CDR2 FYNNEI. This CDR3 region has 13 residues. The CDR3 DNA is TGTGCCAGCAGGGCCGGGACATCTTCACCCCTCCACTTT. Translated, it gives CASRAGTSSPLHF. The entire variable domain, with the rest obtained from reference TRBV2 and TRBJ1-6, is as follows: EPEVTQTPSHQVTQMGQEVILRCVPISNHLYFYWYRQILGQKVEFLVSFYNNEISEKSEIFDDQFSVERPDGSNFTLKIRSTKLEDSAMYFCASRAGTSSPLHFGNGTRLTVT.

The rearrangement joins TRBV2 to TRBJ2-7; D unresolved. CDR3 length equals 13 residues. The germline gives CDR1 SNHLY, CDR2 FYNNEI. V was shortened by 7 bases and J by 7 bases, with 17 bases between the two germline ends. CDR3: CASTPQKFWEQYF. The CDR3 DNA sequence: TGTGCCAGCACTCCCCAGAAGTTCTGGGAGCAGTACTTC.

The chain recombines TRBV7-6 with TRBJ2-5, with D tentatively TRBD2 (6 bases). V was clipped by 3 bases and J by 2 bases, with 13 bases between them. Germline CDR1 and CDR2: SGHVS and FNYEAQ. The CDR3 is 15 amino acids. CDR3 region: CASSLFVGGQETQYF. CDR3 bases: TGTGCCAGCAGCTTGTTCGTTGGGGGGCAAGAGACCCAGTACTTC. The full variable domain, completed using reference TRBV7-6 and TRBJ2-5, is GAGVSQSPRYKVTKRGQDVALRCDPISGHVSLYWYRQALGQGPEFLTYFNYEAQQDKSGLPNDRFSAERPEGSISTLTIQRTEQRDSAMYRCASSLFVGGQETQYFGPGTRLLVL.

The chain has TRBV7-2 and TRBJ1-2, with a tentative D call TRBD1 (6 bases). The germline V gene encodes CDR1 SGHTA and CDR2 FQGNSA. The CDR3 has 14 amino acids. V was trimmed by 2 bases and J by 8 bases, leaving 15 bases between them. CDR3: CASSLRSPGGGYTF. In DNA form, the CDR3 reads TGTGCCAGCAGCTTAAGATCTCCGGGGGGCGGCTACACCTTC. Supplemented by reference TRBV7-2 and TRBJ1-2, the full variable domain reads GAGVSQSPSNKVTEKGKDVELRCDPISGHTALYWYRQSLGQGLEFLIYFQGNSAPDKSGLPSDRFSAERTGGSVSTLTIQRTQQEDSAVYLCASSLRSPGGGYTFGSGTRLTVV.

The rearrangement joins TRBV6-6 to TRBJ1-6, with 8 bases identical to TRBD1. Germline V gene lookup returns CDR1 MNHNY and CDR2 SVGAGI (reference sequence). V gave up 7 bases and J gave up 7 bases; unmatched junction bases: 6. CDR3 length equals 14 residues. The CDR3, as DNA: TGTGCCAGCAACGTCGACAGGGGAAATTCACCCCTCCACTTT. Translated: CASNVDRGNSPLHF.

The chain recombines TRBV19 with TRBJ1-6; 11 bases align to TRBD1. CDR3 size: 17 residues. V dropped 8 bases and J dropped 5; count of bases not matched to a gene: 11. Germline values: CDR1 LNHDA, CDR2 SQIVND (reference sequence). CDR3 sequence (DNA): TGTGCCAGTCGGACAGGGGGCCTCACCAACGATAATTCACCCCTCCACTTT. Its protein is CASRTGGLTNDNSPLHF. The variable domain in full, with the rest retrieved from reference TRBV19 and TRBJ1-6, is DGGITQSPKYLFRKEGQNVTLSCEQNLNHDAMYWYRQDPGQGLRLIYYSQIVNDFQKGDIAEGYSVSREKKESFPLTVTSAQKNPTAFYLCASRTGGLTNDNSPLHFGNGTRLTVT.

This chain joins TRBV4-3 and TRBJ1-2; D is unclear. The germline V gene encodes CDR1 LGHNA and CDR2 YSLEER. The CDR3 consists of 15 residues. V was pared by 1 base and J by 2 bases, with 11 bases between. CDR3 sequence: CASSQAWTDNYGYTF. The CDR3, as DNA: TGCGCCAGCAGCCAAGCTTGGACGGACAACTATGGCTACACCTTC.

The chain recombines TRBV18 with TRBJ2-7, with D perhaps matching TRBD2 (6 bases). The germline V gene has CDR1 KGHSH and CDR2 LQKENI. V was clipped by 3 bases and J by 1 base, with 13 bases between them. The CDR3 covers 15 residues. The CDR3 spells CASSPGLPISYEQYF. The CDR3, as DNA: TGTGCCAGCTCACCGGGACTGCCAATTTCCTACGAGCAGTACTTC.

J is TRBJ2-5 and V is TRBV18, with 13 bases lining up with TRBD2. This CDR3 is built from 14 residues. Germline trimming cut 6 bases from V and 5 bases from J; bases unmatched to any gene: 3. Germline values: CDR1 KGHSH, CDR2 LQKENI. The CDR3 coding sequence is TGTGCCAGCTCCACGGGACTAGCGGGGGAGACCCAGTACTTC. Translated: CASSTGLAGETQYF.

This chain joins TRBV9 and TRBJ1-1; D gene unclear. Trimming pared 4 bases from V and 0 bases from J, leaving 10 bases between. Germline V gene lookup returns CDR1 SGDLS and CDR2 YYNGEE. This CDR3 contains 14 residues. The CDR3 DNA sequence: TGTGCCAGCAGCCCCTGGGGATTGAACACTGAAGCTTTCTTT. Protein product: CASSPWGLNTEAFF.

The chain carries TRBV5-6 and TRBJ1-6, with unresolved D. V shed 0 bases and J shed 10 bases, with 8 bases lying between them. This CDR3 region has 13 residues. Germline CDR1 and CDR2: SGHDT and YYEEEE. This chain's CDR3 is CASSLVAQSPLHF. The CDR3 region has the DNA TGTGCCAGCAGCTTGGTGGCTCAATCACCCCTCCACTTT.

This clone was recorded only once. The rearrangement links TRBV7-2 to TRBJ2-4; D unclear. Germline values: CDR1 SGHTA, CDR2 FQGNSA. There are 14 residues in the CDR3. The ends were cut back, 4 bases at V and 0 bases at J, with 7 bases in the middle. The CDR3 bases are TGTGCCAGCAGCTCCTCATTAGCCAAAAACATTCAGTACTTC. This sequence encodes CASSSSLAKNIQYF. Full variable domain (outside the CDR3, taken from reference TRBV7-2 and TRBJ2-4): GAGVSQSPSNKVTEKGKDVELRCDPISGHTALYWYRQSLGQGLEFLIYFQGNSAPDKSGLPSDRFSAERTGGSVSTLTIQRTQQEDSAVYLCASSSSLAKNIQYFGAGTRLSVL.

J is TRBJ2-3 and V is TRBV10-3, with 12 positions matching TRBD2. V lost 5 bases, J lost 0 bases, and 6 bases stayed unmatched. The CDR3 covers 17 residues. CDR1 ENHRY and CDR2 SYGVKD come from the germline V gene. CDR3 sequence (DNA): TGTGCCATCAGTACCACCCTAGCGGGGGGGAGCACAGATACGCAGTATTTT. Its protein is CAISTTLAGGSTDTQYF.

Details on this clone: In the same sample, other DNA sequences code for this CDR3. The rearrangement uses TRBV29-1 and TRBJ2-2; D is ambiguous. Per the germline V gene, CDR1 is SQVTM and CDR2 is ANQGSEA. The length of the CDR3 is 11 residues. Between the trimmed V and J ends, which lost 3 bases and 4 bases, there was a span of 3 bases. This CDR3 reads CSVESTGELFF. The CDR3 DNA follows: TGCAGCGTTGAGAGCACCGGGGAGCTGTTTTTT.

The chain combines TRBV5-1 with TRBJ2-2; the D gene is possibly TRBD2 (7 bases). The V and J ends lost 4 bases and 2 bases respectively, with 24 bases between them. Germline CDR1 and CDR2: SGHRS and YFSETQ. The CDR3 runs to 19 residues. The CDR3 nucleotides are TGCGCCAGCAGCAGGCGACGCTGGGGGGGCAGCGCTAACACCGGGGAGCTGTTTTTT. The encoded protein is CASSRRRWGGSANTGELFF.

V and J are TRBV18 and TRBJ2-7; possibly TRBD2 for D (6 bases). The CDR3 loop spans 14 amino acids. Germline CDR1 KGHSH, CDR2 LQKENI. Trimming stripped 0 bases from V and 3 bases from J, with 9 bases between. The CDR3 DNA is TGTGCCAGCTCACCACCGAATAGCGGCTACGAGCAGTACTTC. It translates to CASSPPNSGYEQYF.

V is TRBV6-6 and J is TRBJ2-7; tentatively, D is TRBD1 (6 bases). V dropped 4 bases and J dropped 4 bases, with 11 bases sitting between them. Looked up from germline, CDR1 is MNHNY and CDR2 is SVGAGI (reference sequence). This CDR3 has 13 amino acids. The CDR3 sequence: CASSSGQNYEQYF. CDR3 in DNA: TGTGCCAGCAGTTCGGGACAAAATTACGAGCAGTACTTC.

The J gene is TRBJ2-4, the V gene TRBV2, with D tentatively TRBD1 or TRBD2 (5 bases each). Germline V gene data show CDR1 as SNHLY and CDR2 as FYNNEI. The germline V and J ends were trimmed by 6 bases and 8 bases, with 23 bases remaining between them. This CDR3 spans 16 amino acids. The CDR3 sequence is CASRGVGFASADIQYF. CDR3 nucleotide sequence: TGTGCCAGCAGGGGGGTCGGTTTCGCGTCCGCGGACATTCAGTACTTC.

The chain has TRBV15 and TRBJ1-1; no clear D gene. Trimming shortened V by 3 bases and J by 11 bases, and 13 bases separated the two germline ends. CDR3 length equals 12 residues. The germline V gene encodes CDR1 LNHNV and CDR2 YYDKDF (reference sequence). For the CDR3, the DNA is TGTGCCACCAGCAGGGATGAGGTTAGGGCTTTCTTT. Translating gives CATSRDEVRAFF.

This clone was observed a single time. The V and J genes are TRBV29-1 and TRBJ1-1; 7 bases fit TRBD1. This CDR3 is 13 amino acids long. With 6 bases clipped from V and 1 base from J, the junction kept 5 bases outside the gene matches. CDR1 and CDR2 from the germline V gene are SQVTM and ANQGSEA. For the CDR3, the DNA is TGCAGCGTCCCGGGACAGACGAACACTGAAGCTTTCTTT. Translation gives CSVPGQTNTEAFF.

This chain uses TRBV6-5 with TRBJ2-1; 13 bases are a match to TRBD2. CDR1 and CDR2 (germline): MNHEY, SVGAGI. After removal of 2 bases from V and 10 bases from J, the junction contained 2 bases not matched to a gene. The CDR3 has 14 residues. The CDR3 protein is CASSYTSGRGEQFF. Written as DNA, the CDR3 is TGTGCCAGCAGTTACACTAGCGGGAGGGGAGAGCAGTTCTTC.